This T cell receptor (beta chain) was sequenced during a study of OX40 agonist ivuxolimab in advanced cancers. Study context: Three patients, one with hepatocellular carcinoma and two with cutaneous melanoma, responded partially.

Regarding the study as a whole: No antigen was identified for the clonally expanded peripheral T cells. Clonal expansion was seen in CD4+ and CD8+ blood T cells by week 6 at 0.1 to 3.0 mg/kg.

V gave up 6 bases and J gave up 3 bases, with 21 bases separating them. This CDR3 is 17 amino acids long. Germline assignment: CDR1 MDHEN and CDR2 SYDVKM. Repertoires were generated with immunoSEQ multiplex PCR, while TCRdb's copy carries only in-frame clones and drops some. The sample holds some 50,000 clones, around 86% seen once. Worth noting for this clone: The antigen is undetermined.

The source material was CD4+ or CD8+ T cells sorted from blood, sampled in a trial of the OX40 agonist ivuxolimab. This clonotype was obtained from an adult with an advanced solid tumor such as melanoma, head and neck, liver or kidney cancer. The chain uses TRBV28 and TRBJ1-3, with TRBD1 as a possible D gene (6 bases). CDR3 bases: TGTGCCAGCAGACGTACACAGGGCACTTTAATTGGAAACACCATATATTTT. Residues: CASRRTQGTLIGNTIYF. Filled out from reference TRBV28 and TRBJ1-3, the complete variable domain reads DVKVTQSSRYLVKRTGEKVFLECVQDMDHENMFWYRQDPGLGLRLIYFSYDVKMKEKGDIPEGYSVSREKKERFSLILESASTNQTSMYLCASRRTQGTLIGNTIYFGEGSWLTVV.